This T cell receptor (beta chain) was captured by sequencing in a study of blood T cell repertoires in COVID-19. Background on the study: The United States, Italy and Spain provided the acute and convalescent COVID-19 samples. The analysed material was cDNA or gDNA that came from T cells, B-cell-depleted T cells, or PBMCs.

In the authors' methods: It was from reference gene primer amplification that nucleated cell counts were estimated. Clones were sequenced by immunoSEQ multiplex PCR, and TCRdb holds only the in-frame ones, with some missing. From that table come the V and J calls and clone size; the DNA was used to work out D and trimming. Of approximately 99,000 clones in the sample, 84% were seen once. CDR1 and CDR2 (germline): SGHDT, YYEEEE. With V trimmed by 4 bases and J by 3 bases, 4 bases remained unmatched. The CDR3 is 14 residues long. The genes are TRBV5-6 and TRBJ1-5; 7 bases match TRBD1. The sequence was obtained from a man aged 70-80 years with active or convalescent COVID-19. The sample consisted of peripheral blood. Here the CDR3 DNA reads TGTGCCAGCAGCCACAGGGGCCACAATCAGCCCCAGCATTTT. It encodes CASSHRGHNQPQHF.